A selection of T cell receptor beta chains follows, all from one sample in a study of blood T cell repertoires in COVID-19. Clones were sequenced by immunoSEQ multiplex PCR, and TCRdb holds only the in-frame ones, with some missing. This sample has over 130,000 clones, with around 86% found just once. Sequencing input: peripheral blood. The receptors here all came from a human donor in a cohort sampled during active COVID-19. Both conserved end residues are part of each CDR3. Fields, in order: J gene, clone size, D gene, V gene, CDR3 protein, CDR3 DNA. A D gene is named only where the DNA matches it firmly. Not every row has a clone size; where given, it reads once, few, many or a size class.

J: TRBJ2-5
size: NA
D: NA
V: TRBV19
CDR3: CASSLTYF
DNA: TGTGCCAGTAGTCTAACTTACTTC

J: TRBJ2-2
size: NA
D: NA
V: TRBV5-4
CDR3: CASSLGGGFTGELFF
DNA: TGTGCCAGCAGCTTGGGTGGGGGGTTTACCGGGGAGCTGTTTTTT

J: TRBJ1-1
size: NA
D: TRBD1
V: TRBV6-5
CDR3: CASSYSGQGQTEAFF
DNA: TGTGCCAGCAGTTACTCCGGACAGGGCCAAACTGAAGCTTTCTTT

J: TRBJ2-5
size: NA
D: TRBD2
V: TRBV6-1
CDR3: CASSDPTSGGTFLQETQYF
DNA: TGTGCCAGCAGTGATCCTACTAGCGGGGGCACCTTCCTTCAAGAGACCCAGTACTTC

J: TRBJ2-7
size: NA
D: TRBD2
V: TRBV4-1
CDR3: CASSPYLAGGPGEQYF
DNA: TGCGCCAGCAGCCCATACCTCGCGGGGGGGCCAGGCGAGCAGTACTTC

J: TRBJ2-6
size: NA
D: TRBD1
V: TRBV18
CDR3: CASSPDRAGANVLTF
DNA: TGTGCCAGCTCACCAGACAGGGCTGGGGCCAACGTCCTGACTTTC

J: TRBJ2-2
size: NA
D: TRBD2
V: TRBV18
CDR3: CASSRLAPTNTGELFF
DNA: TGTGCCAGCTCCCGACTAGCGCCCACGAACACCGGGGAGCTGTTTTTT

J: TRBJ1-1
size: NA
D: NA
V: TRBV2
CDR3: CASRNKEMNTEAFF
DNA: TGTGCCAGCAGGAATAAGGAGATGAACACTGAAGCTTTCTTT

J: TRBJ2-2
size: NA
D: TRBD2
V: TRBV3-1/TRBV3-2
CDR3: CASSPPTSGGRNTGELFF
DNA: TGTGCCAGCAGCCCTCCGACTAGCGGGGGAAGGAACACCGGGGAGCTGTTTTTT

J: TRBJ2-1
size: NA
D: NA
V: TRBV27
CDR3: CASSQAVGSYNEQFF
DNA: TGTGCCAGCAGTCAGGCAGTTGGTTCCTACAATGAGCAGTTCTTC

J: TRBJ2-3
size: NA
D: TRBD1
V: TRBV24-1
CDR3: CATSDIYGTGAQPDTQYF
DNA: TGTGCCACCAGTGACATTTACGGGACAGGGGCCCAGCCAGATACGCAGTATTTT

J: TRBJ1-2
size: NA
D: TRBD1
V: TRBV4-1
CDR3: CASSHAAGTGATYGYTF
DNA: TGCGCCAGCAGCCATGCCGCGGGGACAGGGGCTACCTATGGCTACACCTTC

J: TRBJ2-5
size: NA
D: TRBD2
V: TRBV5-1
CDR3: CASSWGTSGEETQYF
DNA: TGCGCCAGCAGCTGGGGGACTAGCGGGGAAGAGACCCAGTACTTC

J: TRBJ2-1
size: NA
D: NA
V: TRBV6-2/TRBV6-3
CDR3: CASSLLDFYNEQFF
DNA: TGTGCCAGCAGCCTGCTGGACTTCTACAATGAGCAGTTCTTC

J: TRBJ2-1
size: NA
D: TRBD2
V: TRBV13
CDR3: CASSPRGSGEYNEQFF
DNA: TGTGCCAGCAGCCCCAGAGGTAGCGGGGAGTACAATGAGCAGTTCTTC

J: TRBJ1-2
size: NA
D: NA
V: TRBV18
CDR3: CASSPPSSYGYTF
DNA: TGTGCCAGCTCACCACCTTCTTCCTATGGCTACACCTTC

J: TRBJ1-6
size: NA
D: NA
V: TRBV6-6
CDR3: CASSSRQTNSPLHF
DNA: TGTGCCAGCAGTTCAAGACAGACTAATTCACCCCTCCACTTT

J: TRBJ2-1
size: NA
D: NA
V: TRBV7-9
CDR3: CASSLQGSGQFF
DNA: TGTGCCAGCAGCCTTCAGGGAAGTGGGCAGTTCTTC

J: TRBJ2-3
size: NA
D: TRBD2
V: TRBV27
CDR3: CASRPPGLAGGQVDTQYF
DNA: TGTGCCAGCAGGCCTCCCGGACTAGCGGGGGGGCAAGTTGATACGCAGTATTTT

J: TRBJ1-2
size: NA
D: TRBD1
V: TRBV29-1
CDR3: CSVPDRGVGYTF
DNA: TGCAGCGTACCGGACAGGGGGGTTGGCTACACCTTC

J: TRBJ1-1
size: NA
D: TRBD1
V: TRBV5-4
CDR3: CASSAGTGNMNTEAFF
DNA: TGTGCCAGCAGCGCCGGGACAGGTAATATGAACACTGAAGCTTTCTTT

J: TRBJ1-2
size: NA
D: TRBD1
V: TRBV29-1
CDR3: CSVGQGLRCYTF
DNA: TGCAGCGTGGGACAGGGTCTACGATGCTACACCTTC

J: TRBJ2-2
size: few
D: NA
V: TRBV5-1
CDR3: CASSLAPGSTGELFF
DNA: TGCGCCAGCAGCTTGGCCCCGGGGAGCACCGGGGAGCTGTTTTTT

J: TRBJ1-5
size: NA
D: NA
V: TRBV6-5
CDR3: CASSSREGYSNQPQHF
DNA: TGTGCCAGCAGTTCCCGGGAGGGGTATAGCAATCAGCCCCAGCATTTT

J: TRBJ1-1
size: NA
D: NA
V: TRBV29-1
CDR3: CSARTAMNTEAFF
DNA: TGCAGCGCCCGGACAGCCATGAACACTGAAGCTTTCTTT